This T cell receptor beta chain was recorded in a study of blood T cell repertoires in COVID-19. Study members were between 18 and 89 years old and lived in 24 US regions. A COVID-19 case had been met by exposed participants during the 2 weeks before study entry. The CDR3 consists of 16 residues. CDR1 is ENHRY, CDR2 SYGVKD, per germline. Unmatched junction bases numbered 7, after V lost 2 bases and J lost 4 bases. Repertoires were generated with immunoSEQ multiplex PCR, while TCRdb's copy carries only in-frame clones and drops some. The sample holds about 140,000 clones; under 85% are singletons and the top ten take approximately 1.8%.

The source material was PBMCs or T cells enriched from blood (not recorded which). This rearrangement joins TRBV10-3 to TRBJ2-3; 9 bases map to TRBD2. The TCR sequence derives from a woman between 18 and 29 years old who had been exposed to COVID-19. CDR3 amino acids: CAISEVSGRKADTQYF. CDR3 DNA: TGTGCCATCAGTGAGGTTAGCGGGAGAAAGGCAGATACGCAGTATTTT.